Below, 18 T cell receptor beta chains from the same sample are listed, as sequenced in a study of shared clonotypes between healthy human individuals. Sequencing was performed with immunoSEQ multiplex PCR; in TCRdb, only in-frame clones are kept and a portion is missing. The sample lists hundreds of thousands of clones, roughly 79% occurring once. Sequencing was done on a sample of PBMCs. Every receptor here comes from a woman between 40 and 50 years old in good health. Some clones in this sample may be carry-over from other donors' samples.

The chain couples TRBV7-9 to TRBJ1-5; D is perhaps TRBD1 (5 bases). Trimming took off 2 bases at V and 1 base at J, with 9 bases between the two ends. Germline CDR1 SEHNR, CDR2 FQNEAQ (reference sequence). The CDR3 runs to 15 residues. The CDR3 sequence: CASSLWQGSNQPQHF. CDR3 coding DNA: TGTGCCAGCAGCTTATGGCAGGGAAGCAATCAGCCCCAGCATTTT.

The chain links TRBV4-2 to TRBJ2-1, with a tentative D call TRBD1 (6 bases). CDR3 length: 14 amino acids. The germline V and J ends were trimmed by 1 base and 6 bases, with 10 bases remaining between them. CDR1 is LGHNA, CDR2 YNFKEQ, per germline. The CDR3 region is CASSQVGRGNEQFF. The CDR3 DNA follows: TGTGCCAGCAGCCAAGTCGGCAGGGGCAATGAGCAGTTCTTC.

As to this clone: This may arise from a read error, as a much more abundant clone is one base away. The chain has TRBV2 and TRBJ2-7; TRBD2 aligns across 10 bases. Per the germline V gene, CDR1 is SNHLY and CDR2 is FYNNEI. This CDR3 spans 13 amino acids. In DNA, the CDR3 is TGTGCCAGCAGACTAGCGGGGACCTACGAGCAGCACTTC. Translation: CASRLAGTYEQHF.

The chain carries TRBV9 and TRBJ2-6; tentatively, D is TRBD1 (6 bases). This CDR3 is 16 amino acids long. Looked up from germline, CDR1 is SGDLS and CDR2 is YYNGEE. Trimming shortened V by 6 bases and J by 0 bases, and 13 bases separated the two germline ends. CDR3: CASKGGADSGANVLTF. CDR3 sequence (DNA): TGTGCCAGCAAAGGGGGTGCAGACTCTGGGGCCAACGTCCTGACTTTC.

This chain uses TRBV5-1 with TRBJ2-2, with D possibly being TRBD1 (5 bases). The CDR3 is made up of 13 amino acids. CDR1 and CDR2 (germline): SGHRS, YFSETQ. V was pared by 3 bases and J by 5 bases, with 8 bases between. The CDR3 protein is CASSSDTTGELFF. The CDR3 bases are TGCGCCAGCAGCTCGGACACTACCGGGGAGCTGTTTTTT.

The CDR3 is CASSLEIPGAADTQYF. CDR3 bases: TGCGCCAGCAGCTTGGAGATCCCGGGAGCGGCAGATACGCAGTATTTT. The V call is TRBV5-1, the J call TRBJ2-3; tentative D call: TRBD2 (6 bases). Germline V lookup: CDR1 SGHRS, CDR2 YFSETQ. This CDR3 is 16 amino acids long. Deletions cut 0 bases from V and 4 bases from J, with 15 bases between. Together with reference TRBV5-1 and TRBJ2-3, the CDR3 gives the full variable domain: KAGVTQTPRYLIKTRGQQVTLSCSPISGHRSVSWYQQTPGQGLQFLFEYFSETQRNKGNFPGRFSGRQFSNSRSEMNVSTLELGDSALYLCASSLEIPGAADTQYFGPGTRLTVL.

The CDR3 coding sequence is TGTGCCAGCAGCACATGGCCGGGAATTAACACCGGGGAGCTGTTTTTT. Amino acid sequence: CASSTWPGINTGELFF. J is TRBJ2-2 and V is TRBV9; D is perhaps TRBD2 (5 bases). V was clipped by 4 bases and J by 2 bases, with 15 bases between them. The V gene's germline CDR1 is SGDLS and CDR2 YYNGEE. The CDR3 is made up of 16 amino acids. Filled out from reference TRBV9 and TRBJ2-2, the complete variable domain reads DSGVTQTPKHLITATGQRVTLRCSPRSGDLSVYWYQQSLDQGLQFLIQYYNGEERAKGNILERFSAQQFPDLHSELNLSSLELGDSALYFCASSTWPGINTGELFFGEGSRLTVL.

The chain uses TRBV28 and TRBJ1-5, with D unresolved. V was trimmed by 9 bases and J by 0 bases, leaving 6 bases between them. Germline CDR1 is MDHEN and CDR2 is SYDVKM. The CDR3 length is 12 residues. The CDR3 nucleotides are TGTGCCAGTAAGTATAGCAATCAGCCCCAGCATTTT. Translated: CASKYSNQPQHF. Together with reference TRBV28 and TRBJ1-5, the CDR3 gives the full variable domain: DVKVTQSSRYLVKRTGEKVFLECVQDMDHENMFWYRQDPGLGLRLIYFSYDVKMKEKGDIPEGYSVSREKKERFSLILESASTNQTSMYLCASKYSNQPQHFGDGTRLSIL.

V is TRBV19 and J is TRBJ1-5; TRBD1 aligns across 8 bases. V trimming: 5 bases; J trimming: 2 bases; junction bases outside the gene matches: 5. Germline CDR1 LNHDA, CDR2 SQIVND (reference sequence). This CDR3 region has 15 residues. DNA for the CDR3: TGTGCCAGTAGTCCGGACAGGGCCGGCAATCAGCCCCAGCATTTT. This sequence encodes CASSPDRAGNQPQHF.

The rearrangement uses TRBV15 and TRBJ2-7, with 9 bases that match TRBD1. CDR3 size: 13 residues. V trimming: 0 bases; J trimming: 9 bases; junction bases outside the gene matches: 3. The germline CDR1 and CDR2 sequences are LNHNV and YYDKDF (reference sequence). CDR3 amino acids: CATSREGQGRQYF. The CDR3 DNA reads TGTGCCACCAGCAGAGAGGGACAGGGAAGGCAGTACTTC.

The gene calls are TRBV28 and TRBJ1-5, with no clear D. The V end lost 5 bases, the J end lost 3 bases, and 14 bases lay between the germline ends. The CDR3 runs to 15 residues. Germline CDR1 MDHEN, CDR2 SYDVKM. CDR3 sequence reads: CASSLSGIFNQPQHF. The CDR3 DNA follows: TGTGCCAGCAGTCTATCGGGAATTTTCAATCAGCCCCAGCATTTT.

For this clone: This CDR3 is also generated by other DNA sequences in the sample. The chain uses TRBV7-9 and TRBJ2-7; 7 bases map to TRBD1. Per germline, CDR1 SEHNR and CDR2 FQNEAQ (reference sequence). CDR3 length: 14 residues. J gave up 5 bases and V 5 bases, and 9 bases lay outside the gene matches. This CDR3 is CASSIRDRAHEQYF. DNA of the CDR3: TGTGCCAGCAGCATCCGGGACAGAGCCCACGAGCAGTACTTC.

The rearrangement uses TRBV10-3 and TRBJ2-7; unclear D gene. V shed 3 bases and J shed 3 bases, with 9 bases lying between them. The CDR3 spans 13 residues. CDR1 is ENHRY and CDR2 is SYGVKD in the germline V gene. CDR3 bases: TGTGCCATCAGTGATGGGTCCTTCTACGAGCAGTACTTC. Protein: CAISDGSFYEQYF.

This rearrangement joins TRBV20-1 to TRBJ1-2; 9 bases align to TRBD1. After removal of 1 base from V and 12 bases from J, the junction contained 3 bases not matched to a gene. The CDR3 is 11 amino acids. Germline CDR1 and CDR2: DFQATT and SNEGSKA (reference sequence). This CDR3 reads CSARVGDRDTF. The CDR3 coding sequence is TGCAGTGCTAGAGTCGGGGACAGGGACACCTTC.

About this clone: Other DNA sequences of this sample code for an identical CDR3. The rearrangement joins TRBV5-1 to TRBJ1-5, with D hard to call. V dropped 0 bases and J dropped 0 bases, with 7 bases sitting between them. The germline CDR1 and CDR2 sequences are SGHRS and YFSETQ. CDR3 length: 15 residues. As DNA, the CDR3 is TGCGCCAGCAGCTTGGACGGGTATAGCAATCAGCCCCAGCATTTT. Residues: CASSLDGYSNQPQHF.

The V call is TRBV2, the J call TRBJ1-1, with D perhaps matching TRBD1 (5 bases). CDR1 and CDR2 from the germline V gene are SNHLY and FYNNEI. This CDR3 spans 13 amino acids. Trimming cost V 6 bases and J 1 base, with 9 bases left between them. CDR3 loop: CASSVTENTEAFF. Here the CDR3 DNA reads TGTGCCAGCAGCGTGACAGAGAACACTGAAGCTTTCTTT.

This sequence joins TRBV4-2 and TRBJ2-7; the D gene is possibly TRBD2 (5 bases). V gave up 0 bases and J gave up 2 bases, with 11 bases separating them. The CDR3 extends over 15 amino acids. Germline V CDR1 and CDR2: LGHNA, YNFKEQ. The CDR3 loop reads CASSQELIGTYEQYF. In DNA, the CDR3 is TGTGCCAGCAGCCAAGAACTTATCGGGACCTACGAGCAGTACTTC.

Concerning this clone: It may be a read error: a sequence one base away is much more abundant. The CDR3 here is CVWSSGSLSNEQFF. The CDR3 nucleotides read TGTGTCTGGAGTAGCGGGAGCCTCTCCAATGAGCAGTTCTTC. V usage is TRBV30 and J usage is TRBJ2-1, with 9 bases matching TRBD2. CDR1 GTSNPN and CDR2 SVGIG come from the germline V gene (reference sequence). The CDR3 contains 14 residues.